This T cell receptor beta chain was recovered during a study of blood T cell repertoires in COVID-19. Study information: Both acute and convalescent COVID-19 samples were obtained from the United States, Italy and Spain.

Authors' data handling: Estimates of nucleated cell counts were drawn from the amplification of reference gene primers. TCRdb keeps only in-frame clones here, not all; method: immunoSEQ multiplex PCR. From that table come the V and J calls and clone size; the DNA was used to work out D and trimming. The sample records about 270,000 clones, about 83% being singletons. The CDR3 is 19 amino acids. V shed 3 bases, J shed 3 bases, and the junction held 17 bases outside the gene matches. Germline V gene lookup returns CDR1 LNHDA and CDR2 SQIVND (reference sequence). The sequenced sample consisted of peripheral blood. The chain recombines TRBV19 with TRBJ1-5; 7 bases are shared with TRBD1. The receptor was derived from a woman aged 50 to 60 who had recovered from COVID-19. CDR3 DNA sequence: TGTGCCAGTAGTATCAACCCGACCCTAGACAGGGCAAACAATCAGCCCCAGCATTTT. Its protein product is CASSINPTLDRANNQPQHF.